This is a list of T cell receptor beta chains from one sample in a study of T-cell memory formation after mild COVID-19. TCRdb used MiXCR to reprocess the 5' RACE reads, holding one entry per CDR3 protein. This table has about 280,000 distinct CDR3 sequences, 8% to 9% appearing once. Sequencing was carried out using PBMCs or a T cell subset sorted from them (not recorded which). The receptors stem from a man in his late teens or twenties who had mild COVID-19 (a few samples of this study predate the infection). Cell type and time point are not known. CDR3s include the opening cysteine and the closing phenylalanine or tryptophan. Fields, in order: CDR3 protein, CDR3 DNA, D gene, J gene, clone size, V gene. D genes are given only for firm matches. For some rows the clone size is stated as once, few or many, or as a class when expanded; others skip it.

CDR3 protein: CAWSAFLDTQYF
CDR3 DNA: TGTGCCTGGAGTGCCTTCTTGGATACGCAGTATTTT
D gene: -
J gene: TRBJ2-3
clone size: few
V gene: TRBV30

CDR3 protein: CASSLLIGGGQGEQFF
CDR3 DNA: TGTGCCAGCAGCTTACTTATAGGCGGGGGGCAGGGTGAGCAGTTCTTC
D gene: TRBD2
J gene: TRBJ2-1
clone size: -
V gene: TRBV7-9

CDR3 protein: CSARGGVAKYNEQFF
CDR3 DNA: TGCAGTGCTAGAGGAGGAGTAGCGAAGTACAATGAGCAGTTCTTC
D gene: -
J gene: TRBJ2-1
clone size: many
V gene: TRBV20-1

CDR3 protein: CASSAGPGGADIQYF
CDR3 DNA: TGCGCCAGCAGCGCGGGTCCAGGGGGCGCGGACATTCAGTACTTC
D gene: TRBD1
J gene: TRBJ2-4
clone size: -
V gene: TRBV4-1

CDR3 protein: CASSLSSSGVYEQYF
CDR3 DNA: TGTGCCAGCAGCCTTAGCTCCTCCGGAGTCTACGAGCAGTACTTC
D gene: -
J gene: TRBJ2-7
clone size: few
V gene: TRBV4-2

CDR3 protein: CASSFFGANVLTF
CDR3 DNA: TGTGCCAGCAGCTTTTTTGGGGCCAACGTCCTGACTTTC
D gene: -
J gene: TRBJ2-6
clone size: many
V gene: TRBV7-2

CDR3 protein: CASSLQAGGTDTQYF
CDR3 DNA: TGTGCCAGCAGTTTACAGGCCGGGGGCACAGATACGCAGTATTTT
D gene: -
J gene: TRBJ2-3
clone size: -
V gene: TRBV12-3/TRBV12-4

CDR3 protein: CASSPGGLSTDTQYF
CDR3 DNA: TGCGCCAGCAGCCCCGGGGGCTTAAGCACAGATACGCAGTATTTT
D gene: -
J gene: TRBJ2-3
clone size: many
V gene: TRBV5-1

CDR3 protein: CSARARDRGLRQPQHF
CDR3 DNA: TGCAGTGCTAGGGCCCGGGACAGGGGGCTTCGGCAGCCCCAGCATTTT
D gene: TRBD1
J gene: TRBJ1-5
clone size: once
V gene: TRBV20-1

CDR3 protein: CASTPSRAPLHSYNSPLHF
CDR3 DNA: TGTGCCAGCACCCCCTCGAGGGCACCTTTGCACTCCTATAATTCACCCCTCCACTTT
D gene: -
J gene: TRBJ1-6
clone size: -
V gene: TRBV6-2/TRBV6-3

CDR3 protein: CASSQTRGWINQPQHF
CDR3 DNA: TGCGCCAGCAGCCAAACTAGAGGGTGGATCAATCAGCCCCAGCATTTT
D gene: -
J gene: TRBJ1-5
clone size: few
V gene: TRBV4-3

CDR3 protein: CSAYDKLRGLSEAFF
CDR3 DNA: TGCAGTGCTTACGATAAACTCAGGGGGCTCAGTGAAGCTTTCTTT
D gene: TRBD1
J gene: TRBJ1-1
clone size: -
V gene: TRBV20-1

CDR3 protein: CSVVGRGLQGYTF
CDR3 DNA: TGCAGCGTTGTCGGTAGGGGGTTACAGGGCTACACCTTC
D gene: -
J gene: TRBJ1-2
clone size: few
V gene: TRBV29-1

CDR3 protein: CASSFGTGLDTQYF
CDR3 DNA: TGTGCCAGCAGTTTCGGGACAGGGTTAGATACGCAGTATTTT
D gene: TRBD1
J gene: TRBJ2-3
clone size: few
V gene: TRBV27

CDR3 protein: CASSRTGFSKKLFF
CDR3 DNA: TGTGCCAGCAGCCGGACAGGGTTTAGTAAAAAACTGTTTTTT
D gene: TRBD1
J gene: TRBJ1-4
clone size: -
V gene: TRBV12-3/TRBV12-4

CDR3 protein: CASSFEGTGELFF
CDR3 DNA: TGTGCCAGCAGCTTTGAGGGGACCGGGGAGCTGTTTTTT
D gene: -
J gene: TRBJ2-2
clone size: many
V gene: TRBV7-3

CDR3 protein: CASSVAVPDTQYF
CDR3 DNA: TGTGCCAGCAGTGTAGCGGTGCCAGATACGCAGTATTTT
D gene: -
J gene: TRBJ2-3
clone size: -
V gene: TRBV2

CDR3 protein: CSVVLGDSNQPQHF
CDR3 DNA: TGCAGCGTTGTTCTGGGGGATAGCAATCAGCCCCAGCATTTT
D gene: -
J gene: TRBJ1-5
clone size: few
V gene: TRBV29-1

CDR3 protein: CASSLAPSGGPETQYF
CDR3 DNA: TGCGCCAGCAGCTTGGCCCCCAGCGGGGGGCCGGAGACCCAGTACTTC
D gene: TRBD2
J gene: TRBJ2-5
clone size: few
V gene: TRBV5-1

CDR3 protein: CASSPTLGYNSPLHF
CDR3 DNA: TGTGCCAGCAGCCCGACGTTGGGGTATAATTCACCCCTCCACTTT
D gene: -
J gene: TRBJ1-6
clone size: -
V gene: TRBV4-2

CDR3 protein: CASSYSGGGQVGYTF
CDR3 DNA: TGTGCCAGCAGTTACTCCGGAGGGGGACAGGTTGGCTACACCTTC
D gene: TRBD1
J gene: TRBJ1-2
clone size: -
V gene: TRBV6-5

CDR3 protein: CASSLGQVNQPQHF
CDR3 DNA: TGTGCCAGCAGCTTGGGGCAGGTCAATCAGCCCCAGCATTTT
D gene: -
J gene: TRBJ1-5
clone size: many
V gene: TRBV5-6

CDR3 protein: CASSLLGTDTEAFF
CDR3 DNA: TGTGCCAGCAGCCTCCTTGGGACAGACACTGAAGCTTTCTTT
D gene: TRBD1
J gene: TRBJ1-1
clone size: -
V gene: TRBV2

CDR3 protein: CASSPLQRMNTEAFF
CDR3 DNA: TGTGCCAGTAGCCCACTACAGAGAATGAACACTGAAGCTTTCTTT
D gene: -
J gene: TRBJ1-1
clone size: many
V gene: TRBV19

CDR3 protein: CASSLLFEAKAFF
CDR3 DNA: TGTGCCAGCAGCCTCTTATTTGAGGCGAAAGCTTTCTTT
D gene: -
J gene: TRBJ1-1
clone size: few
V gene: TRBV3-1

CDR3 protein: CSARGQNSEAFF
CDR3 DNA: TGCAGTGCTAGAGGACAGAACTCTGAAGCTTTCTTT
D gene: -
J gene: TRBJ1-1
clone size: -
V gene: TRBV20-1

CDR3 protein: CASSEALDRVGNTIYF
CDR3 DNA: TGTGCCAGCAGTGAAGCGCTGGACAGGGTTGGAAACACCATATATTTT
D gene: TRBD1
J gene: TRBJ1-3
clone size: few
V gene: TRBV6-1

CDR3 protein: CASSLLTSGGKYNEQFF
CDR3 DNA: TGTGCCAGCAGCTTATTGACTAGCGGGGGGAAGTACAATGAGCAGTTCTTC
D gene: TRBD2
J gene: TRBJ2-1
clone size: few
V gene: TRBV7-6

CDR3 protein: CASSQDLVGDTEAFF
CDR3 DNA: TGTGCCAGCAGCCAAGATCTTGTCGGGGACACTGAAGCTTTCTTT
D gene: -
J gene: TRBJ1-1
clone size: -
V gene: TRBV3-1

CDR3 protein: CASSKTSGGVLEQYF
CDR3 DNA: TGTGCCAGCAGCAAGACTAGCGGGGGGGTCCTTGAGCAGTACTTC
D gene: TRBD2
J gene: TRBJ2-7
clone size: few
V gene: TRBV7-2

CDR3 protein: CASSDSGGTALGGETQYF
CDR3 DNA: TGTGCCAGCAGTGACTCAGGAGGGACAGCCCTGGGGGGAGAGACCCAGTACTTC
D gene: -
J gene: TRBJ2-5
clone size: -
V gene: TRBV2

CDR3 protein: CASSVDGSQETQYF
CDR3 DNA: TGTGCCAGCAGCGTAGATGGGTCCCAAGAGACCCAGTACTTC
D gene: -
J gene: TRBJ2-5
clone size: many
V gene: TRBV9

CDR3 protein: CSVGGHSYEQYF
CDR3 DNA: TGCAGTGTGGGGGGCCACTCCTACGAGCAGTACTTC
D gene: -
J gene: TRBJ2-7
clone size: -
V gene: TRBV20-1

CDR3 protein: CASSYQGVQETQYF
CDR3 DNA: TGCGCCAGCAGCTACCAGGGAGTCCAAGAGACCCAGTACTTC
D gene: -
J gene: TRBJ2-5
clone size: -
V gene: TRBV5-1

CDR3 protein: CSARVPGGAYNEQFF
CDR3 DNA: TGCAGTGCTAGAGTCCCCGGGGGGGCATACAATGAGCAGTTCTTC
D gene: TRBD2
J gene: TRBJ2-1
clone size: few
V gene: TRBV20-1

CDR3 protein: CASSRTITDTQYF
CDR3 DNA: TGCGCCAGCAGCCGGACCATCACAGATACGCAGTATTTT
D gene: -
J gene: TRBJ2-3
clone size: many
V gene: TRBV5-1

CDR3 protein: CASSRTSGGLSYNEQFF
CDR3 DNA: TGTGCCAGCAGCCGGACTAGCGGGGGACTCTCCTACAATGAGCAGTTCTTC
D gene: TRBD2
J gene: TRBJ2-1
clone size: many
V gene: TRBV7-3

CDR3 protein: CASTTTGGDYGYTF
CDR3 DNA: TGTGCCAGCACCACGACAGGGGGGGACTATGGCTACACCTTC
D gene: TRBD1
J gene: TRBJ1-2
clone size: few
V gene: TRBV6-6

CDR3 protein: CASSSRGANTEAFF
CDR3 DNA: TGTGCCAGCAGCTCACGGGGTGCGAACACTGAAGCTTTCTTT
D gene: -
J gene: TRBJ1-1
clone size: -
V gene: TRBV7-2

CDR3 protein: CASMEDGYGYTF
CDR3 DNA: TGTGCCAGCATGGAAGATGGGTATGGCTACACCTTC
D gene: -
J gene: TRBJ1-2
clone size: -
V gene: TRBV6-2/TRBV6-3

CDR3 protein: CSARVYSNQPQHF
CDR3 DNA: TGCAGTGCTAGAGTTTATAGCAATCAGCCCCAGCATTTT
D gene: -
J gene: TRBJ1-5
clone size: few
V gene: TRBV20-1

CDR3 protein: CASSFLTGAGANVLTF
CDR3 DNA: TGTGCCAGCAGCTTCCTTACAGGGGCTGGGGCCAACGTCCTGACTTTC
D gene: TRBD1
J gene: TRBJ2-6
clone size: -
V gene: TRBV7-8

CDR3 protein: CASSLAGDRGFGEQFF
CDR3 DNA: TGCGCCAGCAGCTTGGCCGGAGACAGGGGGTTTGGTGAGCAGTTCTTC
D gene: TRBD1
J gene: TRBJ2-1
clone size: -
V gene: TRBV5-1

CDR3 protein: CASSPPLLAGAGDTQYF
CDR3 DNA: TGTGCCAGCAGTCCTCCCCTACTAGCGGGGGCCGGAGATACGCAGTATTTT
D gene: TRBD2
J gene: TRBJ2-3
clone size: few
V gene: TRBV12-3/TRBV12-4

CDR3 protein: CASSQIGAEAFF
CDR3 DNA: TGTGCCAGCAGCCAGATCGGGGCGGAAGCTTTCTTT
D gene: -
J gene: TRBJ1-1
clone size: few
V gene: TRBV3-1

CDR3 protein: CASSLSLRGGADTQYF
CDR3 DNA: TGTGCCAGCAGTTTATCTCTGCGGGGGGGCGCAGATACGCAGTATTTT
D gene: TRBD2
J gene: TRBJ2-3
clone size: -
V gene: TRBV27

CDR3 protein: CASSERSSRGGPRSTDTQYF
CDR3 DNA: TGTGCCAGCAGTGAAAGATCGTCCCGCGGGGGGCCTCGAAGCACAGATACGCAGTATTTT
D gene: TRBD2
J gene: TRBJ2-3
clone size: -
V gene: TRBV6-2/TRBV6-3

CDR3 protein: CASSFLGWNEQFF
CDR3 DNA: TGTGCCAGCAGCTTCCTAGGTTGGAATGAGCAGTTCTTC
D gene: -
J gene: TRBJ2-1
clone size: -
V gene: TRBV7-9

CDR3 protein: CSAVGFYSYNEQFF
CDR3 DNA: TGCAGTGCGGTTGGATTCTACTCCTACAATGAGCAGTTCTTC
D gene: -
J gene: TRBJ2-1
clone size: -
V gene: TRBV20-1

CDR3 protein: CSVRTTGVNTEAFF
CDR3 DNA: TGCAGCGTGAGAACCACAGGGGTGAACACTGAAGCTTTCTTT
D gene: TRBD1
J gene: TRBJ1-1
clone size: -
V gene: TRBV29-1

CDR3 protein: CASSPRTGVANTEAFF
CDR3 DNA: TGTGCCAGCAGCCCTCGGACAGGGGTTGCGAACACTGAAGCTTTCTTT
D gene: TRBD1
J gene: TRBJ1-1
clone size: -
V gene: TRBV7-9

CDR3 protein: CASTPSSYNEQFF
CDR3 DNA: TGTGCCAGCACCCCTAGCTCCTACAATGAGCAGTTCTTC
D gene: -
J gene: TRBJ2-1
clone size: -
V gene: TRBV12-3/TRBV12-4

CDR3 protein: CASSPGGIQYF
CDR3 DNA: TGTGCCAGCAGCCCAGGGGGAATCCAGTACTTC
D gene: TRBD1
J gene: TRBJ2-5
clone size: many
V gene: TRBV7-2

CDR3 protein: CASSLEGRHNEQFF
CDR3 DNA: TGCGCCAGCAGCTTGGAGGGTCGGCACAATGAGCAGTTCTTC
D gene: -
J gene: TRBJ2-1
clone size: many
V gene: TRBV5-1